One sample yielded the 12 T cell receptor beta chains listed below, sequenced in a study of CD8 T cells in Susac syndrome (dated by TCRdb to the late 2010s). The library was prepared using the immunoSEQ multiplex PCR assay. RNA was extracted using the RNeasy kit, and roughly 0.45 to 1 ug of the RNA was reverse transcribed with random hexamers. TCRdb trimmed the raw reads at Q25, called clones with MiXCR and kept productive beta chains. Rows merge per CDR3 protein into single entries with the most common DNA and genes. The sample profile shows about 190,000 distinct CDR3 sequences; approximately 96% of them were found once. In total, the top ten clones hold approximately 0.089% of the sample. The sample taken for sequencing was CD4+ T cells from PBMCs. These TCRs come from a human donor with Susac syndrome.

This chain joins TRBV1 and TRBJ1-1; TRBD1 is the table's D call and was not checked against the DNA. TRBV1 is marked as a pseudogene. The length of the CDR3 is 15 residues. For the CDR3, the DNA is TGCACCAGCAGCCAGGACAGGGGGAGGAACACTGAAGCTTTCTTT. It yields the protein CTSSQDRGRNTEAFF.

This clonotype came up a few times. The chain joins TRBV5-4 to TRBJ2-3, with D possibly matching TRBD2 (7 bases). The CDR3 length is 15 residues. Trimming removed 8 bases at V and 2 bases at J, with 18 bases between. Germline-derived CDR1 and CDR2 are SGHNT and YYREEE (reference sequence). CDR3 nucleotide sequence: TGTGCCAGTAGTCTATACAGGGACTACACAGATACGCAGTATTTT. Protein product: CASSLYRDYTDTQYF.

This clonotype showed up just once. The V and J genes are TRBV6-2 or TRBV6-3 and TRBJ2-1; unclear D gene. Germline CDR1 is MNHEY and CDR2 is SVGEGT. This CDR3 has 11 residues. V lost 2 bases to trimming and J lost 9 bases, with 5 bases between them. The CDR3 DNA follows: TGTGCCAGCAGTTACCCCAGTGAGCAGTTCTTC. Translated: CASSYPSEQFF.

The chain is built from TRBV18 and TRBJ1-1; D gene uncertain. V lost 5 bases and J 0 bases, leaving 10 bases between the germline ends. The germline V gene encodes CDR1 KGHSH and CDR2 LQKENI. This CDR3 contains 14 residues. The CDR3 spells CASSTVGMNTEAFF. CDR3 nucleotide sequence: TGTGCCAGCTCAACCGTCGGGATGAACACTGAAGCTTTCTTT.

The rearrangement joins TRBV9 to TRBJ1-6; 9 bases agree with TRBD1. This CDR3 is built from 15 residues. The J segment lost 9 bases and the V segment lost 3 bases, leaving 7 bases of the junction unmatched. Germline CDR1 reads SGDLS; CDR2 reads YYNGEE. In DNA form, the CDR3 reads TGTGCCAGCAGCGCGCGGGACAGGGACGGTTCACCCCTCCACTTT. Its protein is CASSARDRDGSPLHF. Full variable domain (rest looked up from reference TRBV9 and TRBJ1-6): DSGVTQTPKHLITATGQRVTLRCSPRSGDLSVYWYQQSLDQGLQFLIQYYNGEERAKGNILERFSAQQFPDLHSELNLSSLELGDSALYFCASSARDRDGSPLHFGNGTRLTVT.

The chain combines TRBV20-1 with TRBJ2-7; 7 bases fit TRBD1. Germline assignment: CDR1 DFQATT and CDR2 SNEGSKA (reference sequence). J was trimmed by 3 bases and V by 1 base; bases with no gene match: 3. The CDR3 sequence is 13 residues long. The CDR3 DNA follows: TGCAGTGCTAGAGCAGGGGGACGCTACGAGCAGTACTTC. Encoded protein: CSARAGGRYEQYF.

V and J are TRBV4-1 and TRBJ2-7; no firm D call. This CDR3 contains 13 residues. Germline values: CDR1 MGHRA, CDR2 YSYEKL. V was cut by 5 bases and J by 4 bases, with 12 bases left in between. The CDR3 here is CASSFDSQYEQYF. The DNA for the CDR3 is TGCGCCAGCAGCTTTGACTCTCAGTACGAGCAGTACTTC.

This chain connects TRBV5-6 to TRBJ2-5; D is possibly TRBD1 (6 bases). Germline lookup yields CDR1 SGHDT and CDR2 YYEEEE. The CDR3 sequence is 18 residues long. The V gene lost 2 bases and the J gene lost 2 bases, with 22 bases spanning the gap. CDR3 region: CASSFSPLSRGEQETQYF. The CDR3 nucleotides read TGTGCCAGCAGCTTCAGCCCGCTTAGCAGGGGCGAGCAAGAGACCCAGTACTTC.

The chain uses TRBV30 and TRBJ1-5, with 11 nucleotides matching TRBD1. The junction had 3 bases not matched to a gene; V was cut back by 5 bases and J by 0 bases. This CDR3 spans 15 amino acids. The V gene's germline CDR1 is GTSNPN and CDR2 SVGIG (reference sequence). CDR3 region: CAWGTGGDSNQPQHF. The CDR3 coding sequence is TGTGCCTGGGGGACAGGGGGGGATAGCAATCAGCCCCAGCATTTT.

The chain links TRBV20-1 to TRBJ2-5; TRBD2 aligns across 8 bases. Germline loops: CDR1 DFQATT, CDR2 SNEGSKA (reference sequence). The CDR3 has 18 amino acids. The junction had 12 bases not matched to a gene; V was cut back by 0 bases and J by 0 bases. CDR3 nucleotides: TGCAGTGCTAGAGATCTCGACGGAGCGGGGGAGTACCAAGAGACCCAGTACTTC. As protein: CSARDLDGAGEYQETQYF.

The J gene is TRBJ2-7, the V gene TRBV7-2; a possible D gene is TRBD1 (5 bases). The V gene's germline CDR1 is SGHTA and CDR2 FQGNSA. This CDR3 spans 13 amino acids. Trimming removed 2 bases from V and 0 bases from J, with 5 bases in between. The CDR3 DNA reads TGTGCCAGCAGCTTAAGGGGCTCCTACGAGCAGTACTTC. Amino acids: CASSLRGSYEQYF.

This chain uses TRBV29-1 with TRBJ2-2; TRBD2 aligns across 10 bases. Per the germline V gene, CDR1 is SQVTM and CDR2 is ANQGSEA. This CDR3 has 15 residues. V lost 6 bases, J lost 4 bases, and 8 bases stayed unmatched. CDR3 loop: CSVGAGGPATGELFF. The DNA of the CDR3 is TGCAGCGTCGGAGCGGGGGGGCCGGCCACCGGGGAGCTGTTTTTT.